The clone carrying this T cell receptor beta chain was counted at least ten times. TCR amplification used roughly 18 PCR cycles, a constant-region primer and a V-primer adapter. TCRdb passed the reads through MiXCR, listing each CDR3 protein once. The table includes about 50,000 distinct CDR3 sequences, around 11% detected once. Time point reported: before trial treatment. Tumors of eligible patients were advanced, solid and lacking tumor-infiltrating lymphocytes. The data were obtained in a study of low-dose radiotherapy and immunotherapy resistance in tumors. Germline trimming cut 1 base from V and 13 bases from J; bases unmatched to any gene: 7. CDR1 and CDR2 (germline): WSHSY, SAAADI. CDR3 length: 14 residues.

V is TRBV10-2 and J is TRBJ2-1, with 10 bases lining up with TRBD2. This TCR came from a female donor with ovarian cancer. The sample was PBMCs, taken before treatment. The CDR3 loop is CASSEWGLAGVQFF. The CDR3 DNA sequence: TGCGCCAGCAGTGAGTGGGGGCTAGCGGGGGTACAGTTCTTC.